This is a list of T cell receptor beta chains from one sample in a study of T cells in Graves' hyperthyroidism and ophthalmopathy. TCRdb recomputed calls from the multiplex PCR reads with MiXCR, one row per CDR3 protein. The sample includes around 520,000 distinct CDR3 sequences, roughly 14% of them seen just once. The sequenced sample was blood. The receptor set was obtained from a woman aged 18 to 35 with Graves' hyperthyroidism. Each CDR3 is given without its conserved first and last residue. Each record gives: V gene, J gene, CDR3 protein.

v_gene: TRBV30; j_gene: TRBJ1-6; CDR3aa: AWSVRVMNSPLH
v_gene: TRBV7-3; j_gene: TRBJ2-5; CDR3aa: ASSLGSQETQY
v_gene: TRBV11-2; j_gene: TRBJ2-1; CDR3aa: ASSLTAGEYNEQF
v_gene: TRBV9; j_gene: TRBJ1-2; CDR3aa: ASSVAEENYGYT
v_gene: TRBV9; j_gene: TRBJ2-1; CDR3aa: ASSDRAGEGSYNEQF
v_gene: TRBV11-3; j_gene: TRBJ2-7; CDR3aa: ASSTPGQGYEQY
v_gene: TRBV27; j_gene: TRBJ1-3; CDR3aa: ASTTGLGNTIY
v_gene: TRBV24-1; j_gene: TRBJ2-7; CDR3aa: ATSIAGDNEQY
v_gene: TRBV11-3; j_gene: TRBJ2-7; CDR3aa: ASSFDPSLYEQY
v_gene: TRBV7-9; j_gene: TRBJ1-4; CDR3aa: ASSWERGAPTPATNEKLF
v_gene: TRBV4-2; j_gene: TRBJ1-5; CDR3aa: ASSQGGQGYQPQH
v_gene: TRBV12-3/TRBV12-4; j_gene: TRBJ2-2; CDR3aa: ASSLGSGELF
v_gene: TRBV7-9; j_gene: TRBJ2-2; CDR3aa: ASRESRSTGELF
v_gene: TRBV5-4; j_gene: TRBJ2-5; CDR3aa: ASDGGRAGETQY
v_gene: TRBV12-5; j_gene: TRBJ2-1; CDR3aa: ASGYRDSLSPPINEQF
v_gene: TRBV20-1; j_gene: TRBJ2-3; CDR3aa: SAQGGSQDTQY
v_gene: TRBV12-3/TRBV12-4; j_gene: TRBJ1-2; CDR3aa: ASNLDSFQSYGYT
v_gene: TRBV9; j_gene: TRBJ2-5; CDR3aa: ASSVSSQETQY
v_gene: TRBV5-1; j_gene: TRBJ2-7; CDR3aa: ASSLGQGAQYEQY